Sequencing of this TCR beta chain was carried out in a study of T cell changes during pregnancy in multiple sclerosis. This clone was seen a single time. The repertoire was sequenced with immunoSEQ multiplex PCR; TCRdb's copy has only in-frame clones and lacks some. In the table there are around 88,000 clones, approximately 90% of which are singletons. This clonotype originated in a female donor in good health, enrolled as a control in a pregnancy study. The specimen was peripheral blood, collected after pregnancy.

CDR3 residues: CASSTSPGTSVTGELFF. DNA for the CDR3: TGCGCCAGCAGCACCTCCCCCGGGACTAGTGTCACCGGGGAGCTGTTTTTT. The chain employs TRBV5-1 and TRBJ2-2, with TRBD2 matching over 8 bases. Germline V CDR1 and CDR2: SGHRS, YFSETQ. There are 17 residues in the CDR3. The V segment lost 4 bases and the J segment 4 bases; nucleotides outside the gene matches: 12.